Below, 27 T cell receptor beta chains from the same sample are listed, as sequenced in a study of technical replicates of blood from a handful of donors. Repertoires were generated with immunoSEQ multiplex PCR, while TCRdb's copy carries only in-frame clones and drops some. Of about 85,000 clones listed, just under 95% are singletons. Sequencing was performed on T cells isolated from PBMCs. The receptor source for this set is a human donor in good health.

V gene TRBV14 combines with J gene TRBJ2-5; D remains unclear. V gave up 4 bases and J gave up 1 base, with 7 bases separating them. This CDR3 contains 13 residues. Germline CDR1 SGHDN, CDR2 FVKESK. CDR3 sequence (DNA): TGTGCCAGCAGCCCAGACCTCCAAGAGACCCAGTACTTC. The encoded protein is CASSPDLQETQYF.

V gene TRBV5-4 combines with J gene TRBJ2-5; TRBD2 aligns across 9 bases. The CDR3 is made up of 14 amino acids. V shed 6 bases, J shed 1 base, and the junction held 4 bases outside the gene matches. Germline V gene sequence: CDR1 SGHNT, CDR2 YYREEE (reference sequence). CDR3 loop: CASTGTSSQETQYF. As DNA, the CDR3 is TGTGCCAGCACCGGGACTAGCAGCCAAGAGACCCAGTACTTC.

CDR3 region: CASTQGANTGELFF. Written as DNA, the CDR3 is TGTGCCAGCACCCAGGGGGCGAACACCGGGGAGCTGTTTTTT. The chain joins TRBV6-1 to TRBJ2-2, with TRBD1 matching over 7 bases. The V segment lost 7 bases and the J segment 0 bases; nucleotides outside the gene matches: 2. The CDR3 totals 14 residues. Per the germline V gene, CDR1 is MNHNS and CDR2 is SASEGT.

The chain carries TRBV4-1 and TRBJ2-4; possible D gene TRBD2, 6 bases. The CDR3 is 14 residues long. CDR1 and CDR2 (germline): MGHRA, YSYEKL. V was clipped by 4 bases and J by 11 bases, with 18 bases between them. CDR3: CASSLLRGEVFQYF. The CDR3 nucleotides are TGCGCCAGCAGCCTTCTGCGCGGGGAGGTGTTTCAGTACTTC.

The chain combines TRBV7-9 with TRBJ2-7; D possibly corresponds to TRBD2 (6 bases). Germline values: CDR1 SEHNR, CDR2 FQNEAQ (reference sequence). Trimming took 0 bases from V and 2 from J, leaving 11 bases between them. The CDR3 runs to 15 residues. The DNA for the CDR3 is TGTGCCAGCAGCTTAGCGGAGGGTGTGGCCTACGAGCAGTACTTC. It translates to CASSLAEGVAYEQYF.

The chain is built from TRBV10-3 and TRBJ1-3, with 7 nucleotides matching TRBD1. The trim removed 9 bases at V and 2 bases at J, leaving 7 bases unmatched. This CDR3 has 14 residues. CDR1 and CDR2 from the germline V gene are ENHRY and SYGVKD. In DNA form, the CDR3 reads TGTGCCATAGGACAGGATCCTGCTGGAAACACCATATATTTT. Its protein product is CAIGQDPAGNTIYF.

The chain joins TRBV6-6 to TRBJ1-5, with 10 bases fitting TRBD1. The V segment lost 5 bases and the J segment 7 bases; nucleotides outside the gene matches: 8. The CDR3 has 15 residues. Germline CDR1 and CDR2: MNHNY and SVGAGI (reference sequence). Here the CDR3 reads CASSDPTGGQQPQHF. CDR3 sequence (DNA): TGTGCCAGCAGTGACCCGACAGGGGGCCAGCAGCCCCAGCATTTT.

V gene TRBV2 combines with J gene TRBJ1-2; TRBD1 might be the D (5 bases). Germline V gene data show CDR1 as SNHLY and CDR2 as FYNNEI. CDR3 length: 12 amino acids. Trimming cost V 7 bases and J 4 bases, with 10 bases left between them. CDR3 bases: TGTGCCAGCAACGCGGGGGGCTATGGCTACACCTTC. Residues: CASNAGGYGYTF.

The gene calls are TRBV13 and TRBJ1-4, with 7 positions matching TRBD1. From germline, CDR1 is PRHDT and CDR2 FYEKMQ (reference sequence). Losses at the gene ends were 3 bases for V and 0 bases for J; bases not matched to a gene: 7. The CDR3 consists of 17 residues. The CDR3 loop reads CASSFWDSGATNEKLFF. CDR3 nucleotide sequence: TGTGCCAGCAGCTTTTGGGACAGCGGAGCAACTAATGAAAAACTGTTTTTT.

The chain uses TRBV30 and TRBJ2-5, with 7 bases aligning to TRBD1. Germline-derived CDR1 and CDR2 are GTSNPN and SVGIG (reference sequence). The CDR3 has 15 amino acids. Trimming at V came to 0 bases and at J to 3 bases, leaving 7 bases not matched to a gene. CDR3 sequence: CAWSVVVTGEETQYF. The CDR3 region has the DNA TGTGCCTGGAGTGTTGTCGTTACAGGGGAAGAGACCCAGTACTTC.

This clone was recorded once. The genes are TRBV6-5 and TRBJ1-2; a weak D match, TRBD1 (6 bases). Germline V CDR1 and CDR2: MNHEY, SVGAGI. Deletions cut 7 bases from V and 3 bases from J, with 15 bases between. There are 14 residues in the CDR3. The CDR3 nucleotides read TGTGCCAGCAAAAAACAGGGAAACGACTATGGCTACACCTTC. The encoded protein is CASKKQGNDYGYTF.

The chain is built from TRBV19 and TRBJ1-4; TRBD1 aligns across 7 bases. This CDR3 spans 12 amino acids. After removal of 5 bases from V and 11 bases from J, the junction contained 5 bases not matched to a gene. Germline CDR1 reads LNHDA; CDR2 reads SQIVND (reference sequence). CDR3 in amino acids: CASSWDSSKLFF. The CDR3 DNA reads as TGTGCCAGTAGTTGGGACAGCTCGAAACTGTTTTTT.

This clone was observed once. J is TRBJ1-1 and V is TRBV18, with no clear D. V was trimmed by 2 bases and J by 4 bases, leaving 14 bases between them. This CDR3 is built from 15 residues. The V gene's germline CDR1 is KGHSH and CDR2 LQKENI. The CDR3 spells CASSPGVQSGTEAFF. CDR3 coding DNA: TGTGCCAGCTCACCAGGAGTCCAAAGCGGCACTGAAGCTTTCTTT.

V is TRBV7-2 and J is TRBJ2-7; D possibly corresponds to TRBD2 (5 bases). The germline gives CDR1 SGHTA, CDR2 FQGNSA. The CDR3 loop spans 14 amino acids. V was shortened by 4 bases and J by 2 bases, with 12 bases between the two germline ends. CDR3: CASSSWTSPYEQYF. The CDR3 coding sequence is TGTGCCAGCAGCTCTTGGACTTCCCCCTACGAGCAGTACTTC.

The J gene is TRBJ2-1, the V gene TRBV7-2, with D tentatively TRBD2 (6 bases). The CDR3 sequence is 15 residues long. Germline V CDR1 and CDR2: SGHTA, FQGNSA. Trimming took 6 bases from V and 2 from J, leaving 14 bases between them. The chain's CDR3 is CASRKKGLTYNEQFF. The CDR3 DNA reads TGTGCCAGCAGGAAAAAGGGACTGACCTACAATGAGCAGTTCTTC.

The gene calls are TRBV28 and TRBJ2-7, with D perhaps TRBD1 (5 bases). The germline CDR1 and CDR2 sequences are MDHEN and SYDVKM. V was shortened by 4 bases and J by 0 bases, with 10 bases between the two germline ends. This CDR3 is built from 14 residues. In DNA, the CDR3 is TGTGCCAGCAGTTCAGGGTTTAGCTCCTACGAGCAGTACTTC. It encodes CASSSGFSSYEQYF.

The V and J genes are TRBV9 and TRBJ1-2; D gene uncertain. Trimming stripped 4 bases from V and 6 bases from J, with 16 bases between. Germline V lookup: CDR1 SGDLS, CDR2 YYNGEE. This CDR3 is built from 14 residues. The CDR3 spells CASSKHTRGDGYTF. Here the CDR3 DNA reads TGTGCCAGCAGCAAACACACACGAGGTGATGGCTACACCTTC.

This clone has only one observation. The CDR3 DNA follows: TGTGCCAGCAGCTCCCCCGGAGGGGCGGACTATGGCTACACCTTC. This translates into CASSSPGGADYGYTF. The V and J genes are TRBV7-8 and TRBJ1-2, with D perhaps matching TRBD1 (5 bases). CDR1 and CDR2 from the germline V gene are SGHVS and FQNEAQ. This CDR3 has 15 amino acids. The V end lost 4 bases, the J end lost 3 bases, and 15 bases lay between the germline ends.

The J gene is TRBJ2-1, the V gene TRBV5-1; D ambiguous. The CDR3 totals 12 residues. Trimming stripped 5 bases from V and 4 bases from J, with 7 bases between. Germline CDR1 is SGHRS and CDR2 is YFSETQ. The DNA of the CDR3 is TGCGCCAGCAGACGAACTTACAATGAGCAGTTCTTC. Translation: CASRRTYNEQFF. Based on the CDR3 plus reference TRBV5-1 and TRBJ2-1, the full variable domain is KAGVTQTPRYLIKTRGQQVTLSCSPISGHRSVSWYQQTPGQGLQFLFEYFSETQRNKGNFPGRFSGRQFSNSRSEMNVSTLELGDSALYLCASRRTYNEQFFGPGTRLTVL.

The chain carries TRBV6-5 and TRBJ2-2; D may be TRBD2 (6 bases). CDR1 and CDR2 (germline): MNHEY, SVGAGI. The V end was cut by 5 bases, the J end by 2 bases, with 12 bases between. CDR3 length equals 15 residues. CDR3 nucleotides: TGTGCCAGCAGTGGGATTAGCGGAAACACCGGGGAGCTGTTTTTT. Residues: CASSGISGNTGELFF.

The chain links TRBV27 to TRBJ1-2; D is possibly TRBD1 (6 bases). Per the germline V gene, CDR1 is MNHEY and CDR2 is SMNVEV (reference sequence). Trimming took off 8 bases at V and 7 bases at J, with 20 bases between the two ends. The CDR3 is made up of 14 amino acids. CDR3 DNA: TGTGCCAGCGGATTCAGGGGAGAGGCTGTTGGCTACACCTTC. This sequence encodes CASGFRGEAVGYTF.

The chain has TRBV7-3 and TRBJ2-2, with 8 bases matching TRBD2. Germline V gives CDR1 SGHTA, CDR2 FQGTGA. This CDR3 has 15 amino acids. V lost 5 bases to trimming and J lost 3 bases; unmatched junction nucleotides: 5. The CDR3 sequence is CASSRGGEDTGELFF. CDR3 DNA: TGTGCCAGCAGCCGGGGGGGCGAGGACACCGGGGAGCTGTTTTTT.

The chain joins TRBV15 to TRBJ2-3; D is undetermined. V lost 2 bases to trimming and J lost 3 bases, with 6 bases between them. Germline assignment: CDR1 LNHNV and CDR2 YYDKDF (reference sequence). The CDR3 has 13 residues. In nucleotides, the CDR3 is TGTGCCACCAGCAGATTACTAACAGATACGCAGTATTTT. Protein: CATSRLLTDTQYF. The full variable domain, with the rest looked up from reference TRBV15 and TRBJ2-3, is DAMVIQNPRYQVTQFGKPVTLSCSQTLNHNVMYWYQQKSSQAPKLLFHYYDKDFNNEADTPDNFQSRRPNTSFCFLDIRSPGLGDTAMYLCATSRLLTDTQYFGPGTRLTVL.

The V call is TRBV2, the J call TRBJ1-1; no reliable D call. V was pared by 4 bases and J by 1 base, with 10 bases between. This CDR3 spans 14 amino acids. Germline loops: CDR1 SNHLY, CDR2 FYNNEI. CDR3 nucleotides: TGTGCCAGCAGTGTGGCCGGAGAGAACACTGAAGCTTTCTTT. It is translated as CASSVAGENTEAFF.

CDR3 sequence: CASSMGGASYEQYF. CDR3 DNA sequence: TGTGCCAGTAGTATGGGGGGAGCCTCCTACGAGCAGTACTTC. V gene TRBV19 combines with J gene TRBJ2-7, with a possible D match to TRBD2 (6 bases). The germline V gene encodes CDR1 LNHDA and CDR2 SQIVND (reference sequence). V lost 3 bases and J lost 0, with 9 bases in between. The CDR3 consists of 14 residues.

The rearrangement links TRBV27 to TRBJ2-6; 8 nucleotides line up with TRBD1. Germline V gene lookup returns CDR1 MNHEY and CDR2 SMNVEV (reference sequence). V lost 5 bases, J lost 4 bases, and 4 bases stayed unmatched. The CDR3 is 15 residues long. The CDR3 DNA follows: TGTGCCAGCAGTCCCAGGGGGCTCGGGGCCAACGTCCTGACTTTC. It encodes CASSPRGLGANVLTF.

The chain combines TRBV6-1 with TRBJ1-1; D is ambiguous. V was pared by 2 bases and J by 0 bases, with 4 bases between. This CDR3 comprises 13 residues. CDR1 is MNHNS and CDR2 is SASEGT in the germline V gene. CDR3 region: CASSEPMNTEAFF. The CDR3 coding sequence is TGTGCCAGCAGTGAACCCATGAACACTGAAGCTTTCTTT.